These 30 T cell receptor beta chains came from one sample sequenced in a study of shared clonotypes between healthy human individuals. Clones were sequenced by immunoSEQ multiplex PCR, and TCRdb holds only the in-frame ones, with some missing. Of 300,000 to 400,000 clones listed, around four fifths were seen once; the top ten hold roughly a tenth. Source material: memory CD4+ T cells sorted from blood. Subset indicated: CD45RA-negative fraction. The receptor set was obtained from a young man in good health.

Concerning this clone itself: A much larger clone lies a single base off, so this may be a read error. The rearrangement links TRBV7-2 to TRBJ2-5; D possibly corresponds to TRBD2 (7 bases). Trimming left V 1 base short and J 5 bases short, with 11 bases between. Germline V gene data show CDR1 as SGHTA and CDR2 as FQGNSA. This CDR3 has 14 amino acids. DNA for the CDR3: TGTGCCAGCAGCTTAGGGGGGGGGCGGGAGACCCAGTACTTC. Encoded protein: CASSLGGGRETQYF.

This chain uses TRBV7-6 with TRBJ2-5; 12 nucleotides match TRBD1. Trimming cost V 5 bases and J 4 bases; bases outside gene matches: 2. The CDR3 length is 14 residues. Germline CDR1 is SGHVS and CDR2 is FNYEAQ. DNA of the CDR3: TGTGCCAGCAGCCCGGGACAGGGGGCAGAGACCCAGTACTTC. This gives the protein CASSPGQGAETQYF.

The chain recombines TRBV5-5 with TRBJ2-3, with 12 positions matching TRBD1. The ends lost 2 bases at V and 5 bases at J; junction bases unmatched: 6. The CDR3 extends over 16 amino acids. Germline CDR1 SGHKS, CDR2 YYEKEE (reference sequence). CDR3 amino acids: CASSFGGTGGLDTQYF. The DNA of the CDR3 is TGTGCCAGCAGCTTTGGTGGGACAGGGGGCTTAGATACGCAGTATTTT. The full variable domain, its missing parts supplied by reference TRBV5-5 and TRBJ2-3, is DAGVTQSPTHLIKTRGQQVTLRCSPISGHKSVSWYQQVLGQGPQFIFQYYEKEERGRGNFPDRFSARQFPNYSSELNVNALLLGDSALYLCASSFGGTGGLDTQYFGPGTRLTVL.

This chain joins TRBV7-2 and TRBJ2-3; 9 bases fit TRBD2. Trimming took 5 bases from V and 4 from J; bases not matched to a gene: 4. Germline CDR1 SGHTA, CDR2 FQGNSA. The CDR3 totals 14 residues. As DNA, the CDR3 is TGTGCCAGCAGCGCGGGAGGGCCCCCAGATACGCAGTATTTT. This encodes CASSAGGPPDTQYF.

The chain has TRBV7-2 and TRBJ2-7; TRBD2 matches 8 bases. V lost 5 bases, J lost 3 bases, and 12 bases stayed unmatched. The CDR3 consists of 16 residues. Per germline, CDR1 SGHTA and CDR2 FQGNSA. CDR3: CASSTTLLAVIYEQYF. In nucleotides, the CDR3 is TGTGCCAGCAGCACGACCTTACTAGCGGTTATCTACGAGCAGTACTTC.

The chain uses TRBV28 and TRBJ2-7; TRBD1 matches 11 bases. CDR1 MDHEN and CDR2 SYDVKM come from the germline V gene. The junction had 4 bases not matched to a gene; V was cut back by 2 bases and J by 7 bases. The CDR3 is made up of 14 amino acids. CDR3 DNA: TGTGCCAGCAGTTTAGGACAGGGGGCGGGTGAGCAGTACTTC. Its protein product is CASSLGQGAGEQYF.

CDR3 protein: CASSVIPQGFTDTQYF. DNA of the CDR3: TGTGCCAGTAGTGTCATCCCACAGGGATTTACAGATACGCAGTATTTT. The J gene is TRBJ2-3, the V gene TRBV19; a possible D gene is TRBD1 (6 bases). The CDR3 covers 16 residues. Trimming stripped 5 bases from V and 3 bases from J, with 18 bases between. CDR1 and CDR2 (germline): LNHDA, SQIVND (reference sequence).

Remarks on this clone: The identical CDR3 is also encoded by other nucleotide sequences in the sample. V usage is TRBV5-4 and J usage is TRBJ2-2; 14 bases map to TRBD2. This CDR3 region has 17 residues. Trimming cost V 0 bases and J 3 bases; bases outside gene matches: 1. The germline V gene encodes CDR1 SGHNT and CDR2 YYREEE (reference sequence). The DNA of the CDR3 is TGTGCCAGCAGCTTGGGACTAGCGGGAGGGCACACCGGGGAGCTGTTTTTT. Translating it yields CASSLGLAGGHTGELFF.

The rearrangement joins TRBV2 to TRBJ2-3; D is possibly TRBD1 (6 bases). This CDR3 contains 13 residues. The ends were cut back, 5 bases at V and 5 bases at J, with 11 bases in the middle. Germline V CDR1 and CDR2: SNHLY, FYNNEI. The DNA for the CDR3 is TGTGCCAGCAGTAGACAGGAGAGAGATACGCAGTATTTT. Its translation: CASSRQERDTQYF.

The chain links TRBV28 to TRBJ1-5, with no clear D. The V gene lost 4 bases and the J gene lost 8 bases, with 18 bases spanning the gap. Germline loops: CDR1 MDHEN, CDR2 SYDVKM. The CDR3 runs to 15 residues. Here the CDR3 reads CASSSQWEPAEPQHF. CDR3 in DNA: TGTGCCAGCAGTTCCCAATGGGAACCAGCGGAGCCCCAGCATTTT.

The rearrangement joins TRBV29-1 to TRBJ2-3; TRBD2 agrees at 9 bases. This CDR3 comprises 15 residues. Germline CDR1 is SQVTM and CDR2 is ANQGSEA. V trimming: 6 bases; J trimming: 2 bases; junction bases outside the gene matches: 9. In DNA form, the CDR3 reads TGCAGCGTCCGAATAGCGGGAGTGGACACAGATACGCAGTATTTT. Translation: CSVRIAGVDTDTQYF.

This clone showed up just once. The chain links TRBV13 to TRBJ2-7; the match to TRBD2 covers 9 bases. This CDR3 spans 14 amino acids. With 2 bases clipped from V and 3 bases from J, the junction kept 2 bases outside the gene matches. Germline loops: CDR1 PRHDT, CDR2 FYEKMQ (reference sequence). This chain's CDR3 is CASSLLSGGYEQYF. CDR3 DNA: TGTGCCAGCAGCTTACTTAGCGGGGGCTACGAGCAGTACTTC.

In this sample, this clone turned up once. The gene calls are TRBV15 and TRBJ2-5, with TRBD2 as a possible D gene (7 bases). The V end was cut by 8 bases, the J end by 8 bases, with 15 bases between. CDR1 and CDR2 from the germline V gene are LNHNV and YYDKDF (reference sequence). The CDR3 consists of 12 residues. The CDR3 sequence is CATGGGPLTQYF. The CDR3 nucleotides are TGTGCCACCGGGGGGGGGCCACTTACCCAGTACTTC. The variable domain in full, with the rest retrieved from reference TRBV15 and TRBJ2-5, is DAMVIQNPRYQVTQFGKPVTLSCSQTLNHNVMYWYQQKSSQAPKLLFHYYDKDFNNEADTPDNFQSRRPNTSFCFLDIRSPGLGDTAMYLCATGGGPLTQYFGPGTRLLVL.

This sequence joins TRBV4-1 and TRBJ2-2, with D tentatively TRBD2 (5 bases). Germline V gives CDR1 MGHRA, CDR2 YSYEKL. V lost 2 bases and J 4 bases, leaving 11 bases between the germline ends. The CDR3 totals 15 residues. CDR3 region: CASSQRTYRTGELFF. CDR3 nucleotide sequence: TGCGCCAGCAGCCAACGGACTTACCGCACCGGGGAGCTGTTTTTT.

The V and J genes are TRBV5-1 and TRBJ2-4; D might be TRBD1 (6 bases). Germline assignment: CDR1 SGHRS and CDR2 YFSETQ. V was cut by 3 bases and J by 3 bases, with 7 bases left in between. The CDR3 runs to 13 residues. The chain's CDR3 is CASSWDNKNIQYF. The CDR3 bases are TGCGCCAGCAGCTGGGACAACAAAAACATTCAGTACTTC. The full variable domain, rest sourced from reference TRBV5-1 and TRBJ2-4, is KAGVTQTPRYLIKTRGQQVTLSCSPISGHRSVSWYQQTPGQGLQFLFEYFSETQRNKGNFPGRFSGRQFSNSRSEMNVSTLELGDSALYLCASSWDNKNIQYFGAGTRLSVL.

This clone was detected a few times. This chain uses TRBV7-9 with TRBJ2-7; TRBD1 aligns across 9 bases. This CDR3 has 16 residues. CDR1 is SEHNR and CDR2 is FQNEAQ in the germline V gene (reference sequence). V was clipped by 1 base and J by 6 bases; unmatched bases: 10. CDR3 sequence: CASSLVRQGVGSEQYF. The CDR3 region has the DNA TGTGCCAGCAGCTTAGTTCGACAGGGGGTAGGAAGCGAGCAGTACTTC. The entire variable domain, with the rest obtained from reference TRBV7-9 and TRBJ2-7, is as follows: DTGVSQNPRHKITKRGQNVTFRCDPISEHNRLYWYRQTLGQGPEFLTYFQNEAQLEKSRLLSDRFSAERPKGSFSTLEIQRTEQGDSAMYLCASSLVRQGVGSEQYFGPGTRLTVT.

This clone showed up just a few times. V gene TRBV27 combines with J gene TRBJ2-2; TRBD2 matches 10 bases. The CDR3 runs 16 residues. With 6 bases clipped from V and 2 bases from J, the junction kept 6 bases outside the gene matches. Per germline, CDR1 MNHEY and CDR2 SMNVEV (reference sequence). CDR3: CASRIGLAVNTGELFF. For the CDR3, the DNA is TGTGCCAGCAGAATAGGACTAGCGGTTAACACCGGGGAGCTGTTTTTT.

In its sample, this clone was seen a few times. V usage is TRBV28 and J usage is TRBJ1-2, with 7 bases that match TRBD1. Germline loops: CDR1 MDHEN, CDR2 SYDVKM. The CDR3 sequence is 14 residues long. Unmatched junction bases numbered 9, after V lost 6 bases and J lost 5 bases. CDR3 protein: CASRTGAGAYGYTF. In nucleotides, the CDR3 is TGTGCCAGCAGAACAGGGGCCGGGGCGTATGGCTACACCTTC.

The chain employs TRBV28 and TRBJ1-5; 7 bases are shared with TRBD1. Per the germline V gene, CDR1 is MDHEN and CDR2 is SYDVKM. The length of the CDR3 is 14 residues. The V and J ends lost 5 bases and 7 bases, in that order; junction bases with no gene match: 8. The CDR3 DNA follows: TGTGCCAGCAGTGCCGACAGGGTGTACCAGCCCCAGCATTTT. Amino acid sequence: CASSADRVYQPQHF.

This clone came up a few times. The gene calls are TRBV19 and TRBJ2-1; 13 bases agree with TRBD2. There are 15 residues in the CDR3. Looked up from germline, CDR1 is LNHDA and CDR2 is SQIVND (reference sequence). The trim removed 5 bases at V and 8 bases at J, leaving 6 bases unmatched. The CDR3 region is CASSATSGRAHEQFF. In DNA form, the CDR3 reads TGTGCCAGTAGTGCTACTAGCGGGAGGGCCCATGAGCAGTTCTTC.

The V call is TRBV25-1, the J call TRBJ2-3; 9 positions agree with TRBD2. CDR3 length equals 13 residues. V dropped 9 bases and J dropped 4; count of bases not matched to a gene: 5. Germline CDR1 MGHDK, CDR2 SYGVNS. The CDR3 protein is CASRLAGADTQYF. CDR3 nucleotide sequence: TGTGCCAGTCGGTTAGCGGGAGCAGATACGCAGTATTTT.

This clone was picked up a small number of times. V gene TRBV19 combines with J gene TRBJ1-5; TRBD1 aligns across 7 bases. The germline V gene encodes CDR1 LNHDA and CDR2 SQIVND (reference sequence). V shed 5 bases and J 5 bases; nucleotides not matched to a gene: 18. CDR3 length: 18 amino acids. The CDR3 nucleotides are TGTGCCAGTAGTCCCGACCCCAGGAAACAGGGGTATGATCAGCCCCAGCATTTT. This translates into CASSPDPRKQGYDQPQHF.

This clone was counted only a few times. This chain joins TRBV19 and TRBJ2-7; the D gene is possibly TRBD1 (5 bases). Per the germline V gene, CDR1 is LNHDA and CDR2 is SQIVND (reference sequence). This CDR3 contains 14 residues. The V end was cut by 5 bases, the J end by 1 base, with 12 bases between. The CDR3 protein is CASSPTVTSYEQYF. The DNA for the CDR3 is TGTGCCAGTAGTCCGACAGTAACTTCCTACGAGCAGTACTTC.

The gene calls are TRBV10-3 and TRBJ1-2; TRBD1 matches 7 bases. The ends lost 6 bases at V and 13 bases at J; junction bases unmatched: 14. The length of the CDR3 is 13 residues. CDR1 is ENHRY and CDR2 is SYGVKD in the germline V gene. CDR3 in DNA: TGTGCCATCAGCCTACAGGGGAAGGTCCCCGGCACCTTC. Translation gives CAISLQGKVPGTF.

The genes are TRBV5-1 and TRBJ2-2; perhaps D is TRBD1 or TRBD2 (5 bases each). The V gene's germline CDR1 is SGHRS and CDR2 YFSETQ. Trimming removed 6 bases at V and 6 bases at J, with 15 bases between. The CDR3 is 14 amino acids. The chain's CDR3 is CASNDLTGPGELFF. As DNA, the CDR3 is TGCGCCAGCAACGACTTGACGGGGCCCGGGGAGCTGTTTTTT.

The chain has TRBV5-5 and TRBJ2-4; D is perhaps TRBD2 (5 bases). This CDR3 spans 14 amino acids. Germline V gene sequence: CDR1 SGHKS, CDR2 YYEKEE (reference sequence). Trimming removed 3 bases from V and 8 bases from J, with 15 bases in between. CDR3 region: CASSSMRTEDIQYF. The CDR3 DNA reads as TGTGCCAGCAGCTCGATGAGAACGGAGGACATTCAGTACTTC.

The V call is TRBV18, the J call TRBJ1-4, with D unresolved. The germline gives CDR1 KGHSH, CDR2 LQKENI. Trimming cost V 3 bases and J 8 bases, with 10 bases left between them. The CDR3 covers 13 residues. CDR3 DNA sequence: TGTGCCAGCTCACCCCAAGTGACCGAAAAACTGTTTTTT. Amino acids: CASSPQVTEKLFF. The whole variable domain, remainder taken from reference TRBV18 and TRBJ1-4, is NAGVMQNPRHLVRRRGQEARLRCSPMKGHSHVYWYRQLPEEGLKFMVYLQKENIIDESGMPKERFSAEFPKEGPSILRIQQVVRGDSAAYFCASSPQVTEKLFFGSGTQLSVL.

This clone was seen a handful of times. The chain has TRBV7-6 and TRBJ1-5, with a weak D call TRBD1 (5 bases). Germline CDR1 and CDR2: SGHVS and FNYEAQ. The V gene lost 0 bases and the J gene lost 3 bases, with 9 bases spanning the gap. The CDR3 has 15 residues. DNA of the CDR3: TGTGCCAGCAGCTTAGCGCAGGGCTACAATCAGCCCCAGCATTTT. Encoded protein: CASSLAQGYNQPQHF.

The sample holds a few counts of this clone. The CDR3 nucleotides are TGTGCCAGCCGTGTAATCTTGCTAGCGGGAGAGGGCTACGAGCAGTACTTC. It is translated as CASRVILLAGEGYEQYF. This sequence joins TRBV21-1 and TRBJ2-7; the table names TRBD2, a call not compared with the DNA. TRBV21-1 corresponds to a pseudogene. This CDR3 region has 17 residues.

This sequence joins TRBV27 and TRBJ2-7, with 9 bases identical to TRBD2. The length of the CDR3 is 15 residues. Germline V gene data show CDR1 as MNHEY and CDR2 as SMNVEV (reference sequence). With 8 bases clipped from V and 3 bases from J, the junction kept 11 bases outside the gene matches. CDR3 DNA: TGTGCCAGCCGATTAGCGGGAGCGACGATCTACGAGCAGTACTTC. It specifies CASRLAGATIYEQYF.